The clone carrying this TCR beta chain was seen a few times. Its target is not known. Alongside a J-beta primer mix, a sample-barcoded 5' primer served in a second PCR lasting about 6 to 11 cycles. Using its own MiXCR run on the 5' RACE reads, TCRdb lists one record per CDR3 protein. The sample consists of more than 550,000 distinct CDR3 sequences, about 20% of them appearing once. This entry comes from a study of blood T cells in healthy people across ages. Findings and limits, study-wide: Fewer expanded clones and more diversity marked long-lived versus aged donors. For the donors, CMV status was unknown and possibly confounded expanded clonotype changes.

The sample comprised blood. The source of this sequence is a man between 65 and 80 years old in good health.

CDR3 sequence: CSAEGGNRGRTEAFF. Here the CDR3 DNA reads TGCAGTGCTGAGGGGGGGAACAGGGGCCGCACTGAAGCTTTCTTT. The chain employs TRBV20-1 and TRBJ1-1; 7 bases agree with TRBD1. Germline loops: CDR1 DFQATT, CDR2 SNEGSKA (reference sequence). CDR3 length: 15 residues. J gave up 4 bases and V 5 bases, and 13 bases lay outside the gene matches.